This TCR beta chain derives from a study of blood T cell repertoires in COVID-19 (dated by TCRdb to the early 2020s). About the full investigation: Collaborator samples came from the United States, Italy and Spain and covered acute and convalescent phases of COVID-19. The prospective study material was composed of cDNA or gDNA derived from T cells, B-cell-depleted T cells, or PBMCs. Deeply sampled blood TCRbeta repertoires from subjects exposed to, actively infected with, or recovered from COVID-19 were included in the dataset. The repertoires were made available in a free public database intended to serve as a resource for research on the immune response to SARS-CoV-2. Samples were obtained from the ongoing ImmuneRACE study (first 160 participants) and from 1,200 or so subjects provided by 6 global collaborators. The sample metadata nearly always contained a de-identified subject ID, COVID-19 status, age in years and sex. Where available, HLA class I and class II types were obtained from metadata supplied by the sample provider rather than from assay-based typing.

TCRbeta CDR3 regions were amplified from genomic DNA using the immunoSEQ Assay, a bias-controlled multiplex PCR. Per the authors' processing: The number of nucleated cells in each sample was estimated from the amplification of reference gene primers within the assay. To quantify the absolute abundance of each unique TCRbeta CDR3 rearrangement, sequence reads were collapsed and filtered. Productive Simpson clonality was computed per sample as the square root of Simpson's diversity index over productive rearrangements. TCRdb took over this immuneACCESS table, retaining in-frame rearrangements with V and J assigned. Such tables are incomplete; in checked studies, under half of the missing clones stem from an unresolved V gene, and the remainder is unexplained. The D gene and trimming were derived from the DNA, and the V and J assignments and clone size from that table. The sample has almost 300,000 clones on record, around nine tenths of them singletons. The top ten clones comprise about 1.2% of the sample.

Turning to this clone: Which antigen it targets is not known. No base qualities exist here, and no much larger clone lies one base off it.

Whole blood was collected in K2EDTA tubes by collaborating institutions according to the institutions' own protocols. Collaborator samples were shipped for TCRbeta analysis as frozen whole blood, isolated PBMCs, or DNA extracted from either sample type. V gives up 2 bases and J gives up 1 base, and the segment between their germline ends measures 6 bases. CDR1 and CDR2, looked up from the germline V gene, are MDHEN and SYDVKM. Reading from cysteine to phenylalanine, the CDR3 counts 14 amino acids. Only CDR3 DNA is held: 42 bases, read in frame from base 1. The study at large found these results: Clinical and demographic metadata were provided uncurated, with the amount varying by source and participant.

Sequencing was performed on peripheral blood. This sequence originates from an older man with acute or convalescent COVID-19. The receptor chain draws on TRBV28 and TRBJ2-1, with the identity of the D gene unclear. The sequenced DNA: TGTGCCAGCAGTTTAGCGCTATCCTACAATGAGCAGTTCTTC. The resulting protein is CASSLALSYNEQFF.